The T cell receptor (beta chain) under discussion was sequenced for a study of T cell responses to AZD1222 COVID-19 vaccine. Study-wide results and caveats: There were vaccine-associated CD4 TCRs across spike, dominant at 160-218 and 743-854. With two AZD1222 doses given, Spike-specific TCR breadth and depth both rose.

The CDR3 sequence is 12 residues long. Trimming removed 2 bases from V and 10 bases from J, with 10 bases in between. CDR1 and CDR2 (germline): SGHRS, YFSETQ. This clone has a single count. Its antigen is unidentified. Profiling relied on immunoSEQ multiplex PCR, and the TCRdb table lists in-frame clones only, not all of them. The sample includes 100,000 or so clones, around 84% of them seen just once. Source: peripheral blood, taken on day 0 of AZD1222 vaccination. V usage is TRBV5-1 and J usage is TRBJ2-1, with a possible D match to TRBD2 (5 bases). The clonotype was recovered from an adult in good health. DNA for the CDR3: TGCGCCAGCAGCTTTCATGGGGAGGAGCAGTTCTTC. It encodes CASSFHGEEQFF.